This TCR beta chain stems from a study of cytomegalovirus exposure and HLA in healthy donors (dated by TCRdb to about 2017). Regarding the research as a whole: According to a later analysis, the 120 or so validation repertoires were produced on the same platform as the roughly 600 repertoires of the first cohort. The study was designed to test whether signatures of past pathogen exposure could be identified by cataloging public T cell receptors. A separate validation cohort of roughly 130 different subjects was used in addition to the roughly 640-subject first cohort. High-throughput TCR immunosequencing, statistical association of individual TCRs with disease status, and machine learning were combined to predict cytomegalovirus infection status.

The donors were included in the validation cohort of 120 subjects, a group kept apart from the approximately 700-subject first cohort. Libraries were prepared through the immunoSEQ multiplex PCR assay. The authors processed their data as follows. To diagnose cytomegalovirus status from the catalog of TCR beta chain sequences, a statistical classification framework was built. TCRdb took this table from immuneACCESS and kept in-frame rearrangements with V and J called. Such tables lack part of the clones; where checked against another copy, unresolved V genes explain under half of the gap, and the rest is unexplained. The DNA gave D and trimming, while V, J and clone size come from that table. The sample table contains about 200,000 clones; only one count was recorded for about 90% of them. Around 3% of the sample is taken by the ten largest. V is clipped by 7 bases and J by 3 bases, and the sequence between their germline boundaries is 13 bases long. The germline V gene encodes CDR1 MNHEY and CDR2 SVGAGI. The CDR3, from cysteine to phenylalanine, totals 13 residues. Of the read, only the CDR3 DNA is kept; its 39 bases are in frame from base 1.

About this clone: The clone's antigen remains unknown. No per-base quality is available; no much larger clone lies one base away.

General conclusions and limits of the study: Of the cluster scores, approximately 95% were above 0 in a later analysis, which found that TCRs clustered in the first cohort also tended to co-occur in the approximately 120 validation repertoires. The study gave a list of under 200 TCR beta chains associated with cytomegalovirus. A later analysis lacked HLA typing for the validation cohort, so it scored co-occurrence in that cohort across all 110 or so repertoires. While some public TCRs were present in many individuals, most TCR sequences turned up only very rarely across donors. The classifier was reported to diagnose cytomegalovirus status with high specificity and sensitivity in both the original cohort and the validation cohort. The authors suggested that the approach could potentially be generalized to other disease states and immunological phenotypes. Three of the identified cytomegalovirus-associated TCR beta chains were confirmed in vitro to be specific for cytomegalovirus antigens.

This receptor was identified in a woman between 18 and 29 years old in good health and CMV-seronegative. Specimen: PBMCs. Recombination linked TRBV6-5 to TRBJ2-7, and TRBD2 may be the D gene, going by 6 matching bases. This receptor has the CDR3 CASKGLARYEQYF. The sequence in DNA is TGTGCCAGCAAGGGGCTAGCGCGCTACGAGCAGTACTTC.